This T cell receptor (beta chain) is drawn from a study of graft-versus-host responses after intestinal transplantation. Across the study: Anti-thymocyte globulin induction preceded 2 to 4 years of tacrolimus and steroid maintenance in all recipients.

Notes on this clone: Its antigen is unidentified.

The repertoire was sequenced with immunoSEQ multiplex PCR; TCRdb's copy has only in-frame clones and lacks some. The table has more than 90,000 clones, over 85% seen once. Germline CDR1 reads KGHSH; CDR2 reads LQKENI. The CDR3 contains 22 residues. V was cut by 3 bases and J by 3 bases, with 33 bases left in between. This TCR came from a human donor who received an intestinal transplant. The J gene is TRBJ1-5, the V gene TRBV18; D is perhaps TRBD1 (6 bases). This specimen was unstimulated CD8+ T cells sorted from spleen or lymph node cells, taken before intestinal transplant. The CDR3 DNA follows: TGTGCCAGCTCACCGACGAGAGAGCAGGGGCTGTCCCACCACCCCCCCAATCAGCCCCAGCATTTT. Its translation is CASSPTREQGLSHHPPNQPQHF. Together with reference TRBV18 and TRBJ1-5, the CDR3 gives the full variable domain: NAGVMQNPRHLVRRRGQEARLRCSPMKGHSHVYWYRQLPEEGLKFMVYLQKENIIDESGMPKERFSAEFPKEGPSILRIQQVVRGDSAAYFCASSPTREQGLSHHPPNQPQHFGDGTRLSIL.